A single sample gave rise to the 8 T cell receptor beta chains below, sequenced in a study of T cells in Graves' hyperthyroidism and ophthalmopathy. Amplified TCR beta CDR3 regions came from RNA transcripts. HTBI primers were employed in a first-round RT-PCR of the TCR CDR3. TCRdb analysed the multiplex PCR reads with MiXCR anew, one entry per CDR3 protein. The sample has roughly 660,000 distinct CDR3 sequences, approximately 15% seen once. The sample consisted of blood. Receptor source: a man in his forties or fifties with Graves' hyperthyroidism.

This clonotype was counted ten times or more. The V and J genes are TRBV7-8 and TRBJ2-7; TRBD2 agrees at 11 bases. V was pared by 5 bases and J by 0 bases, with 6 bases of the junction left unmatched. The germline CDR1 and CDR2 sequences are SGHVS and FQNEAQ. The length of the CDR3 is 16 residues. The CDR3 loop is CASSPLTSGSSYEQYF. CDR3 nucleotide sequence: TGTGCCAGCAGCCCGTTAACTAGCGGGAGCTCCTACGAGCAGTACTTC.

In its sample, this clonotype was seen a few times. This rearrangement joins TRBV29-1 to TRBJ2-1; D is unresolved. V lost 7 bases to trimming and J lost 4 bases, with 17 bases between them. The CDR3 covers 14 residues. CDR1 is SQVTM and CDR2 is ANQGSEA in the germline V gene. The CDR3, as DNA: TGCAGCGCCTCCGCGGCAGGAACATACAATGAGCAGTTCTTC. It encodes CSASAAGTYNEQFF.

Many counts were recorded for this clonotype. V gene TRBV20-1 combines with J gene TRBJ2-7, with 7 bases that match TRBD1. Trimming removed 1 base from V and 5 bases from J; junction bases left unmatched: 8. From germline, CDR1 is DFQATT and CDR2 SNEGSKA (reference sequence). The CDR3 runs 14 residues. The CDR3 nucleotides are TGCAGTGCTAGAGTGACAGGGTCTCTCCACGAGCAGTACTTC. It encodes CSARVTGSLHEQYF.

This clonotype was seen repeatedly, ten times or more. The gene calls are TRBV11-2 and TRBJ2-3; D assignment may be TRBD1 or TRBD2 (6 bases each). The CDR3 loop spans 15 amino acids. V lost 4 bases, J lost 5 bases, and 16 bases lay in between. Germline V gives CDR1 SGHAT, CDR2 FQNNGV. The CDR3 DNA sequence: TGTGCCAGCAGCTCCCGGGGGCCTTCGCAAGATACGCAGTATTTT. Protein: CASSSRGPSQDTQYF.

This clonotype has ten or more counts. This chain uses TRBV20-1 with TRBJ2-7; D perhaps matches TRBD1 (6 bases). The CDR3 consists of 16 residues. Trimming removed 0 bases at V and 1 base at J, with 16 bases between. CDR1 and CDR2 from the germline V gene are DFQATT and SNEGSKA (reference sequence). The chain's CDR3 is CSARDYSAGASYEQYF. The CDR3 bases are TGCAGTGCTAGAGATTATTCGGCAGGGGCTTCCTACGAGCAGTACTTC.

This chain joins TRBV20-1 and TRBJ1-2; D is unresolved. Germline CDR1 is DFQATT and CDR2 is SNEGSKA (reference sequence). V gave up 1 base and J gave up 7 bases, with 13 bases separating them. The CDR3 is made up of 13 amino acids. CDR3 sequence reads: CSARVPGKRGYTF. For the CDR3, the DNA is TGCAGTGCTAGAGTCCCGGGGAAGCGTGGCTACACCTTC.

There are many counts of this clonotype. This CDR3 is CASSARELSPEQYF. The CDR3 coding sequence is TGTGCCAGCAGTGCTCGGGAGCTTTCCCCCGAGCAGTACTTC. This chain connects TRBV2 to TRBJ2-7, with a possible D match to TRBD2 (6 bases). The CDR3 covers 14 residues. Trimming cost V 4 bases and J 6 bases, with 16 bases left between them. CDR1 and CDR2 from the germline V gene are SNHLY and FYNNEI.

The table lists this clonotype with many counts. The gene calls are TRBV27 and TRBJ1-5; the match to TRBD1 covers 10 bases. The CDR3 runs 15 residues. The V and J ends lost 4 bases and 7 bases, in that order; junction bases with no gene match: 7. Germline assignment: CDR1 MNHEY and CDR2 SMNVEV (reference sequence). CDR3 region: CASSWTGGSRQPQHF. The DNA for the CDR3 is TGTGCCAGCAGTTGGACAGGGGGGAGTCGCCAGCCCCAGCATTTT.